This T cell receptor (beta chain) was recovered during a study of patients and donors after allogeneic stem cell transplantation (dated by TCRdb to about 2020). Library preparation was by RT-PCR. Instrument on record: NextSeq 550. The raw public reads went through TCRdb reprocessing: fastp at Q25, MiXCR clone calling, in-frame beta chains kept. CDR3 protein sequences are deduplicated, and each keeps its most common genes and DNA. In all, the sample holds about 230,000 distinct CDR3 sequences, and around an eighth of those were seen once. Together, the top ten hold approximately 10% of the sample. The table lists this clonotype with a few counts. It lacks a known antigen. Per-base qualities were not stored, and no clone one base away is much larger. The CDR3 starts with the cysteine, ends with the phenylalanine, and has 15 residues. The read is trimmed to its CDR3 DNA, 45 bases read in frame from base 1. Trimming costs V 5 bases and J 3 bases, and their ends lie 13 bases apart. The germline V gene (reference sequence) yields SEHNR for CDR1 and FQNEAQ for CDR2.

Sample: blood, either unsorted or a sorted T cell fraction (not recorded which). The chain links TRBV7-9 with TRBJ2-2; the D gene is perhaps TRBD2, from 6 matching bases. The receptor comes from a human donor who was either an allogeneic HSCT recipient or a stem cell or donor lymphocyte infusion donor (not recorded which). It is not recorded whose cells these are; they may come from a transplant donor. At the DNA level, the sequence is TGTGCCAGCAGCCAGGGACTGAAAGACACCGGGGAGCTGTTTTTT. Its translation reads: CASSQGLKDTGELFF.